This entry lists 21 T cell receptor beta chains sequenced from one sample in a study of type 1 regulatory T cells. TCRdb reanalysed the reads using MiXCR and keeps one entry per CDR3 protein. The sample lists 60,000 to 70,000 distinct CDR3 sequences, nearly 65% seen once, with 7% to 9.5% in the top ten. Which antigens these TCRs recognize remains unknown. Sequenced sample: cultured T cells, either the whole culture or a sorted T cell fraction (not recorded which). Stated subset: Tr1-enriched cell product generated in vitro against host alloantigens. The receptor set was obtained from a human donor in good health.

Concerning this clonotype: No conserved phenylalanine or tryptophan ends this CDR3, so it is likely a read error. The chain carries TRBV5-1 and TRBJ2-7; D is tentatively TRBD1 or TRBD2 (5 bases each). V was trimmed by 4 bases and J by 0 bases, leaving 11 bases between them. Germline values: CDR1 SGHRS, CDR2 YFSETQ. The CDR3 loop spans 14 amino acids. The CDR3 region has the DNA TGCGCCAGCAGCAAAGGGGACGGCTCCTACGAGCAGTACATC. As protein: CASSKGDGSYEQYI.

This chain connects TRBV5-1 to TRBJ2-1; D is unresolved. The CDR3 is made up of 15 amino acids. The germline gives CDR1 SGHRS, CDR2 YFSETQ. Trimming shortened V by 4 bases and J by 4 bases, and 15 bases separated the two germline ends. CDR3 nucleotides: TGCGCCAGCAGCCCAGTTGGGGATATATACAATGAGCAGTTCTTC. It yields the protein CASSPVGDIYNEQFF.

This clonotype was detected only once. The chain joins TRBV3-1 to TRBJ2-1, with TRBD2 identical over 7 bases. This CDR3 spans 15 amino acids. Germline V CDR1 and CDR2: LGHDT, YNNKEL (reference sequence). V dropped 4 bases and J dropped 3; count of bases not matched to a gene: 6. CDR3 bases: TGTGCCAGCAGCCCTACCGGGACTAACTACAATGAGCAGTTCTTC. As protein: CASSPTGTNYNEQFF.

This chain links TRBV10-3 with TRBJ2-2; the D gene could be TRBD1 or TRBD2 (5 bases each). Trimming took 6 bases from V and 3 from J, leaving 17 bases between them. Germline V gene lookup returns CDR1 ENHRY and CDR2 SYGVKD. The CDR3 contains 16 residues. The CDR3 is CAIRGVGSIDTGELFF. The CDR3 coding sequence is TGTGCCATCAGGGGGGTTGGAAGTATTGACACCGGGGAGCTGTTTTTT.

The chain couples TRBV5-1 to TRBJ2-1; 10 bases match TRBD2. Losses at the gene ends were 3 bases for V and 5 bases for J; bases not matched to a gene: 5. The CDR3 sequence is 15 residues long. Germline CDR1 and CDR2: SGHRS and YFSETQ. The CDR3 nucleotides are TGCGCCAGCAGCTCACGACTAGCGGGTAACAATGAGCAGTTCTTC. This codes for CASSSRLAGNNEQFF.

This chain uses TRBV6-2 or TRBV6-3 with TRBJ1-4; D might be TRBD1 (6 bases). Germline V gene data show CDR1 as MNHEY and CDR2 as SVGEGT. This CDR3 spans 15 amino acids. Trimming left V 4 bases short and J 10 bases short, with 19 bases between. The CDR3 here is CASSSTSQGHGKLFF. The CDR3 DNA follows: TGTGCCAGCAGTTCTACATCACAGGGTCACGGAAAACTGTTTTTT.

The chain is built from TRBV5-1 and TRBJ2-3, with TRBD2 matching over 9 bases. CDR1 is SGHRS, CDR2 YFSETQ, per germline. The V and J ends lost 0 bases and 4 bases, in that order; junction bases with no gene match: 6. The CDR3 has 16 residues. The CDR3, as DNA: TGCGCCAGCAGCTTGGCCGGAGCGGGAGGACCAGATACGCAGTATTTT. Its translation: CASSLAGAGGPDTQYF. Based on the CDR3 plus reference TRBV5-1 and TRBJ2-3, the full variable domain is KAGVTQTPRYLIKTRGQQVTLSCSPISGHRSVSWYQQTPGQGLQFLFEYFSETQRNKGNFPGRFSGRQFSNSRSEMNVSTLELGDSALYLCASSLAGAGGPDTQYFGPGTRLTVL.

This clonotype was seen only a few times. The chain uses TRBV20-1 and TRBJ2-2, with TRBD2 matching 8 bases. Germline V CDR1 and CDR2: DFQATT, SNEGSKA (reference sequence). The CDR3 runs to 14 residues. With 0 bases clipped from V and 10 bases from J, the junction kept 7 bases outside the gene matches. The CDR3 reads CSARDPGTREELFF. The CDR3 coding sequence is TGCAGTGCTAGAGATCCCGGGACTAGGGAGGAGCTGTTTTTT.

The CDR3 DNA sequence: TGTGCCAGCAGCTTCGGCAGCCCCATCTCTGGAAACACCATATATTTT. Its translation: CASSFGSPISGNTIYF. The chain combines TRBV5-6 with TRBJ1-3; D unclear. CDR3 length: 16 amino acids. Germline loops: CDR1 SGHDT, CDR2 YYEEEE. With 2 bases removed from V and 0 bases from J, the gap between germline ends came to 12 bases.

This clonotype was recorded once. CDR3 sequence reads: CASSLEGDNSPLHF. The DNA for the CDR3 is TGTGCCAGCAGCTTAGAGGGGGATAATTCACCCCTCCACTTT. The chain uses TRBV7-9 and TRBJ1-6; tentatively, D is TRBD1 (6 bases). The CDR3 totals 14 residues. CDR1 and CDR2 from the germline V gene are SEHNR and FQNEAQ (reference sequence). V was cut by 1 base and J by 5 bases, with 6 bases left in between. The variable domain in full, completed from reference TRBV7-9 and TRBJ1-6, reads DTGVSQNPRHKITKRGQNVTFRCDPISEHNRLYWYRQTLGQGPEFLTYFQNEAQLEKSRLLSDRFSAERPKGSFSTLEIQRTEQGDSAMYLCASSLEGDNSPLHFGNGTRLTVT.

The chain links TRBV6-5 to TRBJ1-4, with D tentatively TRBD1 (6 bases). Germline lookup yields CDR1 MNHEY and CDR2 SVGAGI. This CDR3 is built from 14 residues. Trimming pared 6 bases from V and 6 bases from J, leaving 14 bases between. CDR3 region: CASRPNRAHEKLFF. The CDR3, as DNA: TGTGCCAGCAGGCCAAACAGGGCCCATGAAAAACTGTTTTTT.

The J gene is TRBJ2-4, the V gene TRBV5-1, with 12 bases fitting TRBD2. V trimming: 5 bases; J trimming: 7 bases; junction bases outside the gene matches: 7. Germline CDR1 is SGHRS and CDR2 is YFSETQ. The CDR3 has 15 amino acids. The CDR3 spells CASSPTSGSGNIQYF. CDR3 nucleotide sequence: TGCGCCAGCAGTCCGACTAGCGGGAGTGGCAACATTCAGTACTTC.

The rearrangement uses TRBV28 and TRBJ1-5; D is perhaps TRBD1 (5 bases). Germline-derived CDR1 and CDR2 are MDHEN and SYDVKM. Trimming pared 1 base from V and 5 bases from J, leaving 9 bases between. The CDR3 totals 14 residues. This CDR3 reads CASSLYPRDQPQHF. In nucleotides, the CDR3 is TGTGCCAGCAGTTTATATCCCAGGGATCAGCCCCAGCATTTT.

This chain connects TRBV5-1 to TRBJ2-7, with 7 bases that match TRBD2. The V segment lost 4 bases and the J segment 5 bases; nucleotides outside the gene matches: 12. There are 15 residues in the CDR3. Germline V gives CDR1 SGHRS, CDR2 YFSETQ. The CDR3 DNA reads TGCGCCAGCAGCCCTGGGGCGGGAGTTCTGGACGAGCAGTACTTC. It is translated as CASSPGAGVLDEQYF.

V gene TRBV24-1 combines with J gene TRBJ2-2, with 7 bases that match TRBD2. This CDR3 comprises 17 residues. Germline assignment: CDR1 KGHDR and CDR2 SFDVKD. V dropped 4 bases and J dropped 1; count of bases not matched to a gene: 8. CDR3 region: CATSDPWGGENTGELFF. As DNA, the CDR3 is TGTGCCACCAGTGACCCTTGGGGGGGTGAGAACACCGGGGAGCTGTTTTTT.

The V and J genes are TRBV2 and TRBJ1-2; perhaps TRBD1 as D (5 bases). Germline-derived CDR1 and CDR2 are SNHLY and FYNNEI. This CDR3 spans 13 amino acids. Trimming left V 2 bases short and J 7 bases short, with 11 bases between. CDR3 region: CASSENSDSGYTF. In DNA, the CDR3 is TGTGCCAGCAGTGAAAACAGCGACAGTGGCTACACCTTC.

This clonotype was detected a few times. The chain carries TRBV20-1 and TRBJ2-5; D may be TRBD2 (5 bases). This CDR3 is built from 12 residues. Germline values: CDR1 DFQATT, CDR2 SNEGSKA (reference sequence). V was pared by 4 bases and J by 5 bases, with 11 bases between. CDR3 residues: CSATPGFETQYF. DNA for the CDR3: TGCAGTGCTACCCCGGGGTTTGAGACCCAGTACTTC.

The sample holds a few counts of this clonotype. The chain combines TRBV5-6 with TRBJ2-6, with a weak D call TRBD2 (5 bases). Trimming stripped 1 base from V and 1 base from J, with 6 bases between. This CDR3 is built from 15 residues. Germline CDR1 is SGHDT and CDR2 is YYEEEE. The CDR3 nucleotides are TGTGCCAGCAGCTTGCCGGGGTCTGGGGCCAACGTCCTGACTTTC. Residues: CASSLPGSGANVLTF.

This rearrangement joins TRBV3-1 to TRBJ2-4; D may be TRBD2 (6 bases). Germline loops: CDR1 LGHDT, CDR2 YNNKEL (reference sequence). The ends were cut back, 0 bases at V and 8 bases at J, with 14 bases in the middle. The CDR3 is made up of 15 amino acids. The CDR3 DNA sequence: TGTGCCAGCAGCCAAGATTTAGCCACGGGAGACATTCAGTACTTC. It translates to CASSQDLATGDIQYF.

V gene TRBV29-1 combines with J gene TRBJ2-2; TRBD1 might be the D (5 bases). This CDR3 spans 15 amino acids. Germline V gene sequence: CDR1 SQVTM, CDR2 ANQGSEA. The V and J ends lost 3 bases and 5 bases respectively, with 16 bases between them. This chain's CDR3 is CSVEASFRGTGELFF. The CDR3 DNA reads TGCAGCGTTGAGGCATCCTTTAGGGGTACCGGGGAGCTGTTTTTT.

This clonotype ranks as medium-sized. The chain joins TRBV28 to TRBJ1-1; D gene uncertain. The CDR3 runs to 12 residues. Between the trimmed V and J ends, which lost 6 bases and 11 bases, there was a span of 16 bases. CDR1 and CDR2 from the germline V gene are MDHEN and SYDVKM. The CDR3 here is CASRGTIDRAFF. Written as DNA, the CDR3 is TGTGCCAGCAGGGGAACAATTGATCGGGCTTTCTTT. The full variable domain, in which reference TRBV28 and TRBJ1-1 provide the parts outside the CDR3, is DVKVTQSSRYLVKRTGEKVFLECVQDMDHENMFWYRQDPGLGLRLIYFSYDVKMKEKGDIPEGYSVSREKKERFSLILESASTNQTSMYLCASRGTIDRAFFGQGTRLTVV.